This T cell receptor beta chain emerged from a study of CD8+CD57+ T cells in acquired aplastic anemia. About the research overall: Average DNA yield from sorted CD4+ and CD8+ cells was around 3.2 ug. Regarding the study as a whole: Simpson's diversity of CD8+ cells was not significantly different in patients compared with controls. It was found that fewer than 35 CD8+ CDR3 sequences were shared between patients and controls.

According to the study, genomic DNA was the template for TCR beta VDJ and CDR3 profiling. One entry per CDR3 protein, called by TCRdb with MiXCR from the reads. The profile covers over 150,000 distinct CDR3 sequences, with approximately 52% appearing a single time and approximately 16% taken by the ten largest. In germline, CDR1 is SEHNR, CDR2 FQNEAQ (reference sequence). The CDR3 has 18 residues. Unmatched junction bases numbered 14, after V lost 3 bases and J lost 1 base. Of note for this clonotype: Its antigen is unidentified.

Sequencing input: sorted CD4+, CD8+, or CD8+CD57+ T cells (not recorded which) from PBMCs. The origin of this receptor is a human donor in good health, serving as a control. This rearrangement joins TRBV7-9 to TRBJ1-1; the match to TRBD1 covers 7 bases. DNA of the CDR3: TGTGCCAGCAGCTTTCGACAGGGAAATTGCGACCCGAACACTGAAGCTTTCTTT. Translation gives CASSFRQGNCDPNTEAFF.